These 20 T cell receptor beta chains came from one sample sequenced in a study of regulatory T cells in long-lasting Graves disease. Time point described: newly diagnosed GD, antithyroid drugs for less than 3 months. The TCR library used RNA extracted from PBMCs. Researchers made TCR beta libraries by using iRepertoire HTBI primers and running Arm-PCR on CDR3 regions. TCRdb recomputed calls from the multiplex PCR reads with MiXCR, one row per CDR3 protein. The sample includes roughly 220,000 distinct CDR3 sequences, 15% to 20% seen only once; the top ten take over 20%. The sequences come from peripheral blood mononuclear cells (PBMCs), collected at new diagnosis, from a patient treated with antithyroid drugs. Every receptor here comes from a female donor with Graves disease.

This clonotype has only a few counts. The V gene is TRBV20-1, the J gene TRBJ1-2; D not certain. Trimming shortened V by 3 bases and J by 3 bases, and 11 bases separated the two germline ends. Germline lookup yields CDR1 DFQATT and CDR2 SNEGSKA (reference sequence). The CDR3 covers 13 residues. The CDR3 reads CSASNGVDYGYTF. CDR3 DNA sequence: TGCAGTGCTAGTAACGGGGTAGACTATGGCTACACCTTC.

Many counts were recorded for this clonotype. The J gene is TRBJ2-7, the V gene TRBV7-9; the D is unclear. Germline-derived CDR1 and CDR2 are SEHNR and FQNEAQ (reference sequence). The CDR3 is made up of 12 amino acids. Trimming cost V 1 base and J 7 bases, with 8 bases left between them. CDR3 loop: CASSLDREEQYF. CDR3 DNA sequence: TGTGCCAGCAGCTTAGACCGAGAGGAGCAGTACTTC.

The CDR3 nucleotides are TGTGCCAGCAGCCGGGACAGGGACGGAGAGACCCAGTACTTC. Translating gives CASSRDRDGETQYF. The chain employs TRBV11-2 and TRBJ2-5, with 9 nucleotides matching TRBD1. The CDR3 runs 14 residues. V was clipped by 5 bases and J by 4 bases; unmatched bases: 5. The germline CDR1 and CDR2 sequences are SGHAT and FQNNGV.

A few counts support this clonotype. The rearrangement links TRBV4-1 to TRBJ1-2, with D unresolved. The CDR3 contains 16 residues. Germline CDR1 is MGHRA and CDR2 is YSYEKL. V gave up 0 bases and J gave up 5 bases, with 16 bases separating them. The CDR3 spells CASSQDVAYPLYGYTF. CDR3 bases: TGCGCCAGCAGCCAAGATGTGGCATACCCCCTTTATGGCTACACCTTC.

This clonotype occurred many times. The rearrangement uses TRBV6-1 and TRBJ2-3; D tentatively reads TRBD1 or TRBD2 (5 bases each). Trimming took off 10 bases at V and 0 bases at J, with 8 bases between the two ends. The CDR3 spans 12 residues. CDR1 MNHNS and CDR2 SASEGT come from the germline V gene. CDR3 nucleotide sequence: TGTGCCACCCGGGACAGCACAGATACGCAGTATTTT. This translates into CATRDSTDTQYF.

This clonotype was counted only a few times. The rearrangement joins TRBV5-4 to TRBJ2-7; 7 nucleotides match TRBD1. Germline loops: CDR1 SGHNT, CDR2 YYREEE (reference sequence). The trim removed 0 bases at V and 7 bases at J, leaving 4 bases unmatched. CDR3 length: 13 amino acids. The CDR3 region has the DNA TGTGCCAGCAGCTTGGTTACCAGGGGGGAGCAGTACTTC. Amino acid sequence: CASSLVTRGEQYF.

This clonotype was observed many times. The V gene is TRBV19, the J gene TRBJ2-1; tentatively, D is TRBD1 (6 bases). Between the trimmed V and J ends, which lost 3 bases and 6 bases, there was a span of 9 bases. The V gene's germline CDR1 is LNHDA and CDR2 SQIVND (reference sequence). This CDR3 is built from 13 residues. CDR3 nucleotides: TGTGCCAGTAGTATGGGACAAGGCAATGAGCAGTTCTTC. This codes for CASSMGQGNEQFF.

This clonotype has at least ten counts. The chain carries TRBV3-1 and TRBJ1-1; D possibly corresponds to TRBD1 (5 bases). Per the germline V gene, CDR1 is LGHDT and CDR2 is YNNKEL (reference sequence). The CDR3 totals 14 residues. V lost 3 bases and J 5 bases, leaving 13 bases between the germline ends. The CDR3 sequence: CASSHSTVGTEAFF. The CDR3 DNA sequence: TGTGCCAGCAGCCATTCGACAGTGGGGACTGAAGCTTTCTTT.

This clonotype was recorded at least ten times. J is TRBJ2-7 and V is TRBV7-9; 8 bases line up with TRBD2. CDR1 is SEHNR and CDR2 is FQNEAQ in the germline V gene (reference sequence). V was clipped by 1 base and J by 2 bases; unmatched bases: 1. The CDR3 runs to 14 residues. CDR3 residues: CASSLVSGTYEQYF. CDR3 coding DNA: TGTGCCAGCAGCTTAGTTAGCGGGACCTACGAGCAGTACTTC. The whole variable domain, remainder taken from reference TRBV7-9 and TRBJ2-7, is DTGVSQNPRHKITKRGQNVTFRCDPISEHNRLYWYRQTLGQGPEFLTYFQNEAQLEKSRLLSDRFSAERPKGSFSTLEIQRTEQGDSAMYLCASSLVSGTYEQYFGPGTRLTVT.

This clonotype was counted a few times. The chain has TRBV6-5 and TRBJ2-6; D is uncertain. V lost 4 bases and J lost 4, with 14 bases in between. This CDR3 contains 16 residues. Germline V CDR1 and CDR2: MNHEY, SVGAGI. The chain's CDR3 is CASSSGFYAGANVLTF. The CDR3 DNA follows: TGTGCCAGCAGTTCCGGCTTCTATGCCGGGGCCAACGTCCTGACTTTC.

This clonotype was found many times. It is unclear where the CDR3 begins or ends on the DNA, so no DNA is shown, and the CDR3 is as TCRdb lists it. The gene calls are TRBV12-3 or TRBV12-4 and TRBJ2-7; the table calls TRBD1, which could not be checked here. The CDR3 has 15 residues if both end residues are counted. CDR3 sequence reads: CASSTSGGSPYEQYF.

This clonotype was counted ten times or more. A read error may explain this, as a much larger clone is one base away. The chain carries TRBV10-3 and TRBJ1-4; D may be TRBD1 (6 bases). Germline assignment: CDR1 ENHRY and CDR2 SYGVKD. CDR3 length equals 14 residues. The CDR3 loop is CAISTGREHEELFF. The DNA for the CDR3 is TGTGCCATCAGTACAGGGAGGGAACATGAAGAACTGTTTTTT.

This clonotype appeared a few times. A single base separates this from a much larger clone, so it may be a read error. The chain combines TRBV20-1 with TRBJ2-1; 7 bases line up with TRBD2. From germline, CDR1 is DFQATT and CDR2 SNEGSKA (reference sequence). The CDR3 is 12 amino acids. J lost 11 bases, V lost 5 bases, and 9 bases had no gene match. CDR3 coding DNA: TGCAGTGCTGCGACTAGCAACGGTAAGCAGTTCTTC. Translating gives CSAATSNGKQFF.

Ten or more counts support this clonotype. This chain links TRBV9 with TRBJ2-3, with D perhaps TRBD2 (7 bases). This CDR3 contains 15 residues. V was shortened by 3 bases and J by 3 bases, with 14 bases between the two germline ends. Germline CDR1 is SGDLS and CDR2 is YYNGEE. The CDR3 DNA sequence: TGTGCCAGCAGCGGGTCACAGGGACTAACAGATACGCAGTATTTT. Its protein product is CASSGSQGLTDTQYF.

This clonotype was seen repeatedly, ten times or more. V and J are TRBV20-1 and TRBJ2-3; possibly TRBD1 for D (6 bases). Trimming pared 6 bases from V and 0 bases from J, leaving 10 bases between. This CDR3 is built from 13 residues. CDR1 is DFQATT and CDR2 is SNEGSKA in the germline V gene (reference sequence). The CDR3 DNA reads TGCAGTGCCCAGGGGCTAAGCACAGATACGCAGTATTTT. As protein: CSAQGLSTDTQYF.

This clonotype was picked up a small number of times. CDR3 protein: CASSLGPRGETQYF. CDR3 in DNA: TGTGCCAGCAGCTTAGGGCCCCGGGGAGAGACCCAGTACTTC. V usage is TRBV11-2 and J usage is TRBJ2-5; perhaps TRBD2 as D (5 bases). Germline V gene sequence: CDR1 SGHAT, CDR2 FQNNGV. The CDR3 has 14 residues. V was shortened by 1 base and J by 4 bases, with 10 bases between the two germline ends.

This clonotype was picked up many times. DNA of the CDR3: TGCAGTGCTAGAGCTACTAGCGGGGTCTACAATGAGCAGTTCTTC. Protein: CSARATSGVYNEQFF. V usage is TRBV20-1 and J usage is TRBJ2-1; 10 bases fit TRBD2. Germline trimming cut 1 base from V and 3 bases from J; bases unmatched to any gene: 3. The CDR3 sequence is 15 residues long. Germline V lookup: CDR1 DFQATT, CDR2 SNEGSKA (reference sequence).

This clonotype was seen many times. This chain links TRBV3-1 with TRBJ2-7, with D tentatively TRBD1 or TRBD2 (5 bases each). The CDR3 spans 13 residues. Trimming cost V 5 bases and J 4 bases, with 12 bases left between them. Germline assignment: CDR1 LGHDT and CDR2 YNNKEL (reference sequence). CDR3 sequence: CASSSTADYEQYF. The CDR3 DNA sequence: TGTGCCAGCAGCTCGACAGCGGATTACGAGCAGTACTTC.

This clonotype came up a few times. This chain connects TRBV10-3 to TRBJ2-2; no clear D. Germline CDR1 is ENHRY and CDR2 is SYGVKD. V shed 0 bases and J shed 1 base, with 3 bases lying between them. There are 14 residues in the CDR3. Written as DNA, the CDR3 is TGTGCCATCAGTGAGTCGGTGAACACCGGGGAGCTGTTTTTT. It encodes CAISESVNTGELFF.

This clonotype was counted many times. The chain is built from TRBV2 and TRBJ2-1, with no clear D. CDR1 is SNHLY and CDR2 is FYNNEI in the germline V gene. The CDR3 is 14 amino acids. V shed 2 bases and J shed 7 bases, with 12 bases lying between them. Here the CDR3 DNA reads TGTGCCAGCAGTGAAATGGCGGTGAGGAATGAGCAGTTCTTC. It encodes CASSEMAVRNEQFF.